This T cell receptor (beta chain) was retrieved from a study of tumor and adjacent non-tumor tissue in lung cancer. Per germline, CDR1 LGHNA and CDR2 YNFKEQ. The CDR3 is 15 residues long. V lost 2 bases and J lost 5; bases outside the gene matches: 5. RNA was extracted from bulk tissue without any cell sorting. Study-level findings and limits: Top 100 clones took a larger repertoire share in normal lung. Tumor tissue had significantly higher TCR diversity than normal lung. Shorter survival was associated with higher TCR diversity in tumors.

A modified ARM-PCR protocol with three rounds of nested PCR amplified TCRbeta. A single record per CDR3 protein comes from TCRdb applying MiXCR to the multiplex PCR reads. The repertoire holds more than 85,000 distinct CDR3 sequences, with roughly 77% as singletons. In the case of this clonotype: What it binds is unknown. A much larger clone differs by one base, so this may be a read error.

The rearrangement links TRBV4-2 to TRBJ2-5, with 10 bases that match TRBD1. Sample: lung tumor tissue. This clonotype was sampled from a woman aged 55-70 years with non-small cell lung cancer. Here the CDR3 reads CASSQRQGAVETQYF. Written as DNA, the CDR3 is TGTGCCAGCAGCCAACGACAGGGGGCAGTGGAGACCCAGTACTTC.